The sample holds one count of the clone carrying this TCR beta chain. The germline CDR1 and CDR2 sequences are MDHEN and SYDVKM. CDR3 length equals 15 residues. Trimming at V came to 10 bases and at J to 8 bases, leaving 14 bases not matched to a gene. First-strand cDNA relied on TRAV- and TRBV-specific primers spanning alpha and beta chains. TCR amplification involved 15 to 20 PCR cycles with a constant-region primer and V-primer adapter. A single record per CDR3 protein comes from TCRdb applying MiXCR to the reads. This table has about 9,800 distinct CDR3 sequences, around 72% appearing once. The data are from a study of low-dose radiotherapy and immunotherapy resistance in tumors. Study background: The 200 mg/m2 dose of intravenous cyclophosphamide was given every two weeks, one day before radiation and immunotherapy.

Nivolumab, ipilimumab, aspirin, low-dose cyclophosphamide and low-dose radiotherapy were all administered to the donors. Each patient who was eligible had an advanced solid tumor with no tumor-infiltrating lymphocytes. The sequence was collected from a human donor with advanced metastatic prostate, ovarian, gallbladder or colorectal cancer (not recorded which). This table probably holds off-target reads from a library built for another chain. The chain has TRBV28 and TRBJ2-1; 10 positions match TRBD1. CDR3 bases: TGTGCCACCCACCGGGAGGGACAGGGGTTCTATGAGCAGTTCTTC. Translating it yields CATHREGQGFYEQFF.